This T cell receptor beta chain was found in a study of long-term antiretroviral therapy in people with HIV. CDR1 is MNHEY, CDR2 SMNVEV, per germline (reference sequence). The length of the CDR3 is 14 residues. Trimming removed 4 bases from V and 3 bases from J; junction bases left unmatched: 2. Version v3.0 of the immunoSEQ assay ran at survey level. Some clones are missing from TCRdb's copy, which holds only in-frame ones; the method was immunoSEQ multiplex PCR. The table shows around 22,000 clones, with 84% occurring only once. Every participant gave one or more pre-ART and two or more post-ART PBMC samples.

Here the sequenced sample was unsorted PBMCs, taken 0.1 years before starting antiretroviral therapy. This chain joins TRBV27 and TRBJ1-5; the match to TRBD1 covers 8 bases. The clonotype was recovered from a man between 18 and 29 years old with HIV. The CDR3: CASSSQGVNQPQHF. CDR3 in DNA: TGTGCCAGCAGTTCACAGGGGGTCAATCAGCCCCAGCATTTT.